This is a list of T cell receptor beta chains from one sample in a study of blood T cell repertoires in COVID-19. The data were produced by immunoSEQ multiplex PCR, yet TCRdb's version contains in-frame clones alone and is incomplete. Of around 150,000 clones listed, about 88% were seen once; the top ten hold over 0.85%. The source material was peripheral blood. These receptors originate from a young man with acute or convalescent COVID-19. The CDR3 runs from the conserved cysteine through the conserved F or W. The D gene is left open where the match is weak. Rows may omit the clone size; those that give it use once, few, many or a size class.

clone size: .; D gene: TRBD1; CDR3 length: 16; J gene: TRBJ1-3; V gene: TRBV28; CDR3 protein: CASSLWTGSSGNTIYF; CDR3 DNA: TGTGCCAGCAGTTTGTGGACAGGGAGCTCTGGAAACACCATATATTTT
clone size: .; D gene: TRBD1; CDR3 length: 17; J gene: TRBJ2-2; V gene: TRBV5-4; CDR3 protein: CASSGPGQGVDTGELFF; CDR3 DNA: TGTGCCAGCAGCGGGCCGGGACAGGGGGTCGACACCGGGGAGCTGTTTTTT
clone size: once; D gene: .; CDR3 length: 14; J gene: TRBJ2-3; V gene: TRBV6-5; CDR3 protein: CASSPSGGTDTQYF; CDR3 DNA: TGTGCCAGCAGTCCCTCGGGGGGCACAGATACGCAGTATTTT
clone size: .; D gene: .; CDR3 length: 15; J gene: TRBJ1-4; V gene: TRBV4-2; CDR3 protein: CASSQGSGDAEKLFF; CDR3 DNA: TGTGCCAGCAGCCAAGGATCGGGGGATGCTGAAAAACTGTTTTTT
clone size: .; D gene: .; CDR3 length: 14; J gene: TRBJ1-2; V gene: TRBV18; CDR3 protein: CASSPPDPEGGYTF; CDR3 DNA: TGTGCCAGCTCACCCCCAGATCCGGAGGGTGGCTACACCTTC
clone size: once; D gene: TRBD2; CDR3 length: 16; J gene: TRBJ2-7; V gene: TRBV2; CDR3 protein: CASSDRPSGGPYEQYF; CDR3 DNA: TGTGCCAGCAGTGACCGTCCTAGCGGGGGACCCTACGAGCAGTACTTC
clone size: .; D gene: TRBD1; CDR3 length: 15; J gene: TRBJ2-3; V gene: TRBV18; CDR3 protein: CASSSRQGGTDTQYF; CDR3 DNA: TGTGCCAGCTCATCTCGACAGGGGGGCACAGATACGCAGTATTTT
clone size: .; D gene: .; CDR3 length: 15; J gene: TRBJ2-3; V gene: TRBV18; CDR3 protein: CASSPRTETTDTQYF; CDR3 DNA: TGTGCCAGCTCACCGCGGACAGAGACCACAGATACGCAGTATTTT
clone size: .; D gene: .; CDR3 length: 15; J gene: TRBJ1-3; V gene: TRBV6-5; CDR3 protein: CASSNRRAVGNTIYF; CDR3 DNA: TGTGCCAGCAGCAATAGGAGGGCAGTGGGAAACACCATATATTTT
clone size: .; D gene: TRBD2; CDR3 length: 14; J gene: TRBJ2-4; V gene: TRBV30; CDR3 protein: CAWSGGGTKNIQYF; CDR3 DNA: TGTGCCTGGAGCGGCGGGGGGACCAAAAACATTCAGTACTTC
clone size: .; D gene: TRBD1; CDR3 length: 16; J gene: TRBJ1-2; V gene: TRBV7-9; CDR3 protein: CASSFVRGQGLYGYTF; CDR3 DNA: TGTGCCAGCAGCTTCGTCCGGGGACAGGGACTATATGGCTACACCTTC
clone size: .; D gene: TRBD1; CDR3 length: 17; J gene: TRBJ1-3; V gene: TRBV4-1; CDR3 protein: CASSQTGTGLSGNTIYF; CDR3 DNA: TGCGCCAGCAGCCAAACCGGGACAGGGCTGAGCGGAAACACCATATATTTT
clone size: .; D gene: .; CDR3 length: 11; J gene: TRBJ1-1; V gene: TRBV27; CDR3 protein: CASRKGLEAFF; CDR3 DNA: TGTGCCAGCAGGAAGGGGTTGGAAGCTTTCTTT
clone size: .; D gene: .; CDR3 length: 13; J gene: TRBJ1-6; V gene: TRBV13; CDR3 protein: CASSLQVRESLHF; CDR3 DNA: TGTGCCAGCAGCTTACAGGTCCGCGAATCCCTCCACTTT
clone size: .; D gene: .; CDR3 length: 15; J gene: TRBJ2-1; V gene: TRBV5-4; CDR3 protein: CASSIEGTGYNEQFF; CDR3 DNA: TGTGCCAGCAGCATTGAAGGGACTGGCTACAATGAGCAGTTCTTC
clone size: .; D gene: TRBD1; CDR3 length: 14; J gene: TRBJ1-1; V gene: TRBV7-3; CDR3 protein: CASSVSGGITEAFF; CDR3 DNA: TGTGCCAGCAGCGTCTCAGGGGGAATCACTGAAGCTTTCTTT
clone size: .; D gene: .; CDR3 length: 15; J gene: TRBJ2-1; V gene: TRBV2; CDR3 protein: CASSEEAGWGNEQFF; CDR3 DNA: TGTGCCAGCAGTGAAGAGGCAGGGTGGGGCAATGAGCAGTTCTTC
clone size: .; D gene: .; CDR3 length: 16; J gene: TRBJ1-4; V gene: TRBV5-1; CDR3 protein: CASSLRASTDNEKLFF; CDR3 DNA: TGCGCCAGCAGCTTGAGGGCTTCGACAGATAATGAAAAACTGTTTTTT
clone size: .; D gene: TRBD1; CDR3 length: 14; J gene: TRBJ1-3; V gene: TRBV3-1/TRBV3-2; CDR3 protein: CASSQMGQRNTIYF; CDR3 DNA: TGTGCCAGCAGCCAAATGGGACAGCGAAACACCATATATTTT
clone size: .; D gene: TRBD1; CDR3 length: 16; J gene: TRBJ1-2; V gene: TRBV19; CDR3 protein: CASRPRGEQGAWGYTF; CDR3 DNA: TGTGCCAGTAGACCTCGTGGGGAACAGGGGGCTTGGGGCTACACCTTC
clone size: .; D gene: .; CDR3 length: 13; J gene: TRBJ1-2; V gene: TRBV9; CDR3 protein: CASSVGANYGYTF; CDR3 DNA: TGTGCCAGCAGCGTAGGAGCTAACTATGGCTACACCTTC
clone size: .; D gene: TRBD1; CDR3 length: 16; J gene: TRBJ1-1; V gene: TRBV18; CDR3 protein: CASSPTRTGTSTEAFF; CDR3 DNA: TGTGCCAGCTCACCCACTAGGACAGGGACGAGCACTGAAGCTTTCTTT
clone size: .; D gene: .; CDR3 length: 14; J gene: TRBJ1-3; V gene: TRBV7-9; CDR3 protein: CASSLQNSGNTIYF; CDR3 DNA: TGTGCCAGCAGCCTACAGAACTCTGGAAACACCATATATTTT
clone size: .; D gene: .; CDR3 length: 16; J gene: TRBJ1-5; V gene: TRBV6-6; CDR3 protein: CASSYSSVGRDQPQHF; CDR3 DNA: TGTGCCAGCAGTTACTCGAGTGTAGGGAGGGATCAGCCCCAGCATTTT
clone size: once; D gene: .; CDR3 length: 13; J gene: TRBJ1-1; V gene: TRBV30; CDR3 protein: CAWSQGAWTEAFF; CDR3 DNA: TGTGCCTGGAGTCAGGGCGCCTGGACTGAAGCTTTCTTT
clone size: .; D gene: TRBD2; CDR3 length: 16; J gene: TRBJ2-5; V gene: TRBV5-6; CDR3 protein: CASKIAGGTMQETQYF; CDR3 DNA: TGTGCCAGCAAAATAGCGGGGGGCACCATGCAAGAGACCCAGTACTTC
clone size: .; D gene: .; CDR3 length: 17; J gene: TRBJ2-1; V gene: TRBV11-2; CDR3 protein: CASSLATLASPYNEQFF; CDR3 DNA: TGTGCCAGCAGCTTAGCTACCCTAGCCAGCCCCTACAATGAGCAGTTCTTC
clone size: .; D gene: TRBD1; CDR3 length: 16; J gene: TRBJ1-4; V gene: TRBV4-1; CDR3 protein: CASSQPAVDRREKLFF; CDR3 DNA: TGCGCCAGCAGCCAACCAGCAGTGGACAGGAGGGAAAAACTGTTTTTT
clone size: .; D gene: TRBD1; CDR3 length: 14; J gene: TRBJ1-4; V gene: TRBV19; CDR3 protein: CASSMDITGVKLFF; CDR3 DNA: TGTGCCAGTAGTATGGATATTACAGGGGTTAAACTGTTTTTT